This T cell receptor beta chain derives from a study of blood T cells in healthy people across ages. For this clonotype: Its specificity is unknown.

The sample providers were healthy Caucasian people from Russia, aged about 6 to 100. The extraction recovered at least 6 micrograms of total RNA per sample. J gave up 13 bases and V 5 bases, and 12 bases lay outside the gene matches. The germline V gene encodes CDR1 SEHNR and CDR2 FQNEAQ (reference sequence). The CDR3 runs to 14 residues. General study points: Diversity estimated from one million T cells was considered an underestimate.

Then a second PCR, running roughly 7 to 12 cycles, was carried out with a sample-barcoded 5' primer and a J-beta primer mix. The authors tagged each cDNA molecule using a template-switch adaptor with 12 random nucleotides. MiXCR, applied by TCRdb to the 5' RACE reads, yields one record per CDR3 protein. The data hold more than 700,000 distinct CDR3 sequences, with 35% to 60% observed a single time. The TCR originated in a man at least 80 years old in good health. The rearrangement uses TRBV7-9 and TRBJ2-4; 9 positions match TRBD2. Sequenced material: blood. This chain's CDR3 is CASSPGLATGEQYF. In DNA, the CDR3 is TGTGCCAGCAGCCCAGGACTAGCGACCGGTGAGCAGTACTTC.